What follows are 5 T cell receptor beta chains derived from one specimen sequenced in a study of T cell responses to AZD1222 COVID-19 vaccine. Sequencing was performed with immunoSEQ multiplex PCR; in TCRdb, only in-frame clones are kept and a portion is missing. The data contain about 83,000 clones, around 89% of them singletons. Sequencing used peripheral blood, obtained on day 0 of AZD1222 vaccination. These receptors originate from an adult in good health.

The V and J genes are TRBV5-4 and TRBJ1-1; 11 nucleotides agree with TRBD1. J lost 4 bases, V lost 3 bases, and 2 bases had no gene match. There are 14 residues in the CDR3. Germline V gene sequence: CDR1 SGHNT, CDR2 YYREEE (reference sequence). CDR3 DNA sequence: TGTGCCAGCAGCTACGGGACAGGGGGCACTGAAGCTTTCTTT. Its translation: CASSYGTGGTEAFF.

Here the CDR3 DNA reads TGTGCCAGCAGTCCCCAGACTAGCGGGAGAAAAAATGAGCAGTTCTTC. It specifies CASSPQTSGRKNEQFF. This chain joins TRBV5-4 and TRBJ2-1, with TRBD2 matching over 12 bases. The CDR3 length is 16 residues. Trimming took 5 bases from V and 7 from J; bases not matched to a gene: 10. The germline V gene encodes CDR1 SGHNT and CDR2 YYREEE (reference sequence).

The CDR3 sequence is CASSEPGTASNEQFF. The CDR3 region has the DNA TGTGCCAGCAGCGAACCCGGGACAGCAAGCAATGAGCAGTTCTTC. V is TRBV11-2 and J is TRBJ2-1, with 7 bases aligning to TRBD1. The J segment lost 6 bases and the V segment lost 5 bases, leaving 10 bases of the junction unmatched. The CDR3 spans 15 residues. Germline assignment: CDR1 SGHAT and CDR2 FQNNGV. Based on the CDR3 plus reference TRBV11-2 and TRBJ2-1, the full variable domain is EAGVAQSPRYKIIEKRQSVAFWCNPISGHATLYWYQQILGQGPKLLIQFQNNGVVDDSQLPKDRFSAERLKGVDSTLKIQPAKLEDSAVYLCASSEPGTASNEQFFGPGTRLTVL.

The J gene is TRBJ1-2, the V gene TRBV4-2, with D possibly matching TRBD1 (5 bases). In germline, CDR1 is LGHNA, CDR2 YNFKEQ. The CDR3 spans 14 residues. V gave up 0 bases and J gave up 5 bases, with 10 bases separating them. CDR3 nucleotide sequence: TGTGCCAGCAGCCAAGATAGGGCAGGGTATGGCTACACCTTC. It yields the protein CASSQDRAGYGYTF.

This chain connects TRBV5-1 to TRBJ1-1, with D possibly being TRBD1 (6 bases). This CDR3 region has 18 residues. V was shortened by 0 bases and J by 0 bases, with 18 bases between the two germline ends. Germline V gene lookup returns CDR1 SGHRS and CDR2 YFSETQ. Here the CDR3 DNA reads TGCGCCAGCAGCTTGGCGGGTGAGAGGGGGGTTATGAACACTGAAGCTTTCTTT. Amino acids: CASSLAGERGVMNTEAFF.